This T cell receptor (beta chain) comes out of a study of Graves' ophthalmopathy and Graves' hyperthyroidism. In the study overall: Peripheral blood was obtained at first diagnosis, ahead of any treatment. Notes on the study in general: Its predictions of ophthalmopathy progression gave the model over 65% sensitivity and roughly 72% specificity.

The V end lost 3 bases, the J end lost 4 bases, and 18 bases lay between the germline ends. The germline gives CDR1 SGHVS, CDR2 FNYEAQ. The length of the CDR3 is 17 residues. Amplified TCR beta CDR3 regions were obtained using RNA transcripts as template. In the first round, RT-PCR was carried out with HTBI primers, and a multiplex PCR formed the second round. TCRdb re-derived calls from the multiplex PCR reads in MiXCR, one entry per CDR3 protein. The sample records some 750,000 distinct CDR3 sequences, approximately 40% being singletons. There are a few counts of this clonotype. Its specificity is unknown.

This TCR derives from an adult man with Graves' ophthalmopathy. The sequenced material came from peripheral blood. The V and J genes are TRBV7-6 and TRBJ2-2; the D is unclear. CDR3 sequence (DNA): TGTGCCAGCAGCTTTGGCCCTGGACGGACCGGCACCGGGGAGCTGTTTTTT. It yields the protein CASSFGPGRTGTGELFF.